The 21 T cell receptor beta chains in this list originate from one sample, sequenced in a study of T cell repertoires in cytomegalovirus infection. MiXCR, run by TCRdb on the reads, gives a single entry per CDR3 protein. This sample has a few hundred thousand distinct CDR3 sequences, with roughly 13% found just once. Sequencing was done on a sample of PBMCs. Receptor source: a human donor in good health (CMV status not recorded). Some clones in this sample may be carry-over from other donors' samples.

In its sample, this clonotype was seen a few times. This chain uses TRBV7-8 with TRBJ1-1; D gene uncertain. Trimming took 5 bases from V and 7 from J, leaving 11 bases between them. Per the germline V gene, CDR1 is SGHVS and CDR2 is FQNEAQ. The CDR3 is 12 residues long. The CDR3 nucleotides are TGTGCCAGCAGCCCAGGATTGAGTGAAGCTTTCTTT. Protein: CASSPGLSEAFF.

This clonotype was seen at least ten times. This sequence joins TRBV7-2 and TRBJ1-5; no definite D call. The germline V gene encodes CDR1 SGHTA and CDR2 FQGNSA. V lost 1 base, J lost 9 bases, and 13 bases lay in between. CDR3 length equals 14 residues. The CDR3 coding sequence is TGTGCCAGCAGCTTAGGAGGCGAAGGTACGCCCCAGCATTTT. Translating it yields CASSLGGEGTPQHF. Combining the CDR3 with reference TRBV7-2 and TRBJ1-5 gives the whole variable domain GAGVSQSPSNKVTEKGKDVELRCDPISGHTALYWYRQSLGQGLEFLIYFQGNSAPDKSGLPSDRFSAERTGGSVSTLTIQRTQQEDSAVYLCASSLGGEGTPQHFGDGTRLSIL.

This clonotype was seen a few times. The chain joins TRBV6-1 to TRBJ2-7; 7 nucleotides agree with TRBD2. CDR3 size: 13 residues. Germline trimming cut 3 bases from V and 3 bases from J; bases unmatched to any gene: 2. Germline assignment: CDR1 MNHNS and CDR2 SASEGT. Written as DNA, the CDR3 is TGTGCCAGCAGTGACGGGGGGATCTACGAGCAGTACTTC. It codes for CASSDGGIYEQYF.

This clonotype came up many times. J is TRBJ2-1 and V is TRBV7-2; TRBD2 matches 8 bases. The J segment lost 15 bases and the V segment lost 1 base, leaving 14 bases of the junction unmatched. Germline V gene data show CDR1 as SGHTA and CDR2 as FQGNSA. This CDR3 has 15 amino acids. The CDR3 DNA is TGTGCCAGCAGCTTAGAAGGGGCGCAGGGGACTAGATCGTTCTTC. This gives the protein CASSLEGAQGTRSFF.

This clonotype was counted a few times. This chain links TRBV3-1 with TRBJ2-2; the match to TRBD2 covers 8 bases. CDR1 is LGHDT and CDR2 is YNNKEL in the germline V gene (reference sequence). The CDR3 runs to 17 residues. V shed 0 bases, J shed 1 base, and the junction held 4 bases outside the gene matches. CDR3 nucleotide sequence: TGTGCCAGCAGCCAAGATTGGCTAGCGGGGAACACCGGGGAGCTGTTTTTT. It specifies CASSQDWLAGNTGELFF.

This clonotype was counted at least ten times. This sequence joins TRBV12-3 or TRBV12-4 and TRBJ1-5; 9 bases are a match to TRBD1. The CDR3 runs 16 residues. The junction had 7 bases not matched to a gene; V was cut back by 5 bases and J by 2 bases. DNA for the CDR3: TGTGCCAGCAGTGACCGGGACAGGGAAGGCAATCAGCCCCAGCATTTT. Translated, it gives CASSDRDREGNQPQHF.

This clonotype was counted ten times or more. The chain carries TRBV6-2 or TRBV6-3 and TRBJ1-2; D gene unclear. Germline assignment: CDR1 MNHEY and CDR2 SVGEGT. This CDR3 is 17 amino acids long. The V end lost 0 bases, the J end lost 6 bases, and 20 bases lay between the germline ends. The CDR3 nucleotides are TGTGCCAGCAGTTACTCTCCCTTTTGGAGTTCCGGGGATGGCTACACCTTC. Translated: CASSYSPFWSSGDGYTF.

Remarks on this clonotype: Its ends do not fully match the called genes, so a read error is possible. The chain carries TRBV20-1 and TRBJ2-7, with TRBD2 identical over 9 bases. This CDR3 is 14 amino acids long. Germline loops: CDR1 DFQATT, CDR2 SNEGSKA (reference sequence). The CDR3 is CSARTGTSSHEQYF. The CDR3 bases are TGCAGTGCTAGAACCGGGACTAGCTCCCACGAGCAGTACTTC.

This clonotype occurred a few times. The chain carries TRBV20-1 and TRBJ1-5, with 10 bases identical to TRBD1. Per germline, CDR1 DFQATT and CDR2 SNEGSKA (reference sequence). The V gene end was trimmed by 6 bases and the J gene end by 4 bases; junction bases not matched to a gene: 6. This CDR3 spans 14 amino acids. The CDR3 DNA reads TGCAGTGCCAATCCGGGACAGGGGAATCAGCCCCAGCATTTT. Translation gives CSANPGQGNQPQHF.

The chain joins TRBV29-1 to TRBJ2-2; no reliable D call. This CDR3 contains 12 residues. The germline V gene encodes CDR1 SQVTM and CDR2 ANQGSEA. Trimming pared 6 bases from V and 6 bases from J, leaving 11 bases between. The CDR3 bases are TGCAGCGTAGGAAACCGTCCCGGGGAGCTGTTTTTT. It is translated as CSVGNRPGELFF.

Ten or more counts support this clonotype. V usage is TRBV7-9 and J usage is TRBJ2-5; a weak D match, TRBD1 (8 bases). Trimming shortened V by 3 bases and J by 5 bases, and 19 bases separated the two germline ends. Germline V gene lookup returns CDR1 SEHNR and CDR2 FQNEAQ (reference sequence). CDR3 length equals 16 residues. The CDR3: CASSFGQGGVRETQYF. The CDR3 coding sequence is TGTGCCAGCAGCTTCGGACAGGGAGGGGTTCGGGAGACCCAGTACTTC.

This clonotype was seen ten or more times. The gene calls are TRBV7-3 and TRBJ2-2, with 10 bases that match TRBD2. The CDR3 extends over 17 amino acids. Germline V lookup: CDR1 SGHTA, CDR2 FQGTGA. The trim removed 4 bases at V and 2 bases at J, leaving 7 bases unmatched. The CDR3 sequence is CASSSPTSGANTGELFF. In DNA, the CDR3 is TGTGCCAGCAGCTCCCCTACTAGCGGGGCCAACACCGGGGAGCTGTTTTTT.

This clonotype was detected only a few times. The J gene is TRBJ1-2, the V gene TRBV2; D not certain. V dropped 1 base and J dropped 8 bases, with 8 bases sitting between them. The CDR3 length is 12 residues. CDR1 is SNHLY and CDR2 is FYNNEI in the germline V gene. The CDR3: CASSEVVPGYTF. The DNA of the CDR3 is TGTGCCAGCAGTGAAGTTGTGCCGGGCTACACCTTC.

This clonotype was counted ten times or more. The chain is built from TRBV11-3 and TRBJ2-5, with D unresolved. There are 12 residues in the CDR3. Germline-derived CDR1 and CDR2 are SGHNT and YENEEA. Trimming took off 0 bases at V and 5 bases at J, with 4 bases between the two ends. The CDR3 is CASSLDGETQYF. Here the CDR3 DNA reads TGTGCCAGCAGCTTAGATGGTGAGACCCAGTACTTC.

The chain is built from TRBV7-3 and TRBJ2-5, with 8 bases aligning to TRBD1. V gave up 5 bases and J gave up 2 bases; unmatched junction bases: 7. The CDR3 has 15 residues. Germline V gives CDR1 SGHTA, CDR2 FQGTGA. CDR3 protein: CASSPQGALQETQYF. The DNA of the CDR3 is TGTGCCAGCAGCCCCCAGGGGGCATTACAAGAGACCCAGTACTTC.

This clonotype was detected a few times. The genes are TRBV2 and TRBJ2-2; 8 positions agree with TRBD2. V was pared by 6 bases and J by 6 bases, with 6 bases of the junction left unmatched. The CDR3 covers 14 residues. The germline CDR1 and CDR2 sequences are SNHLY and FYNNEI. The CDR3 DNA reads as TGTGCCAGCAGCGAGGTGCGGGGGGCCGGGGAGCTGTTTTTT. Amino acids: CASSEVRGAGELFF.

At least ten counts were recorded for this clonotype. CDR3 in amino acids: CASSLGWQGADYGYTF. The CDR3 DNA follows: TGTGCCAGCAGCTTAGGCTGGCAGGGGGCTGACTATGGCTACACCTTC. J is TRBJ1-2 and V is TRBV7-6; 8 nucleotides agree with TRBD1. The J segment lost 3 bases and the V segment lost 1 base, leaving 7 bases of the junction unmatched. Germline V gives CDR1 SGHVS, CDR2 FNYEAQ. CDR3 length: 16 residues.

This clonotype was found many times. The chain uses TRBV7-2 and TRBJ2-7; TRBD2 agrees at 12 bases. CDR1 and CDR2 (germline): SGHTA, FQGNSA. The CDR3 spans 15 residues. The V gene end was trimmed by 5 bases and the J gene end by 6 bases; junction bases not matched to a gene: 8. CDR3 protein: CASSALAGGPSEQYF. Here the CDR3 DNA reads TGTGCCAGCAGCGCCCTAGCGGGAGGGCCTAGCGAGCAGTACTTC.

This chain uses TRBV12-3 or TRBV12-4 with TRBJ2-4, with D possibly matching TRBD1 (5 bases). The V and J ends lost 7 bases and 8 bases respectively, with 21 bases between them. CDR3 length: 15 residues. This CDR3 is CASTFGHQTSYIQYF. In nucleotides, the CDR3 is TGTGCCAGCACCTTCGGACACCAGACCAGCTACATTCAGTACTTC.

This clonotype has ten or more counts. The chain employs TRBV5-1 and TRBJ2-5; 10 bases agree with TRBD2. The CDR3 is made up of 15 amino acids. V trimming: 0 bases; J trimming: 3 bases; junction bases outside the gene matches: 2. Germline V CDR1 and CDR2: SGHRS, YFSETQ. CDR3 sequence (DNA): TGCGCCAGCAGCTTGGTTCTAGCGGGGGAAGAGACCCAGTACTTC. Translated, it gives CASSLVLAGEETQYF.

This clonotype was seen ten or more times. The chain links TRBV7-2 to TRBJ1-5; tentatively, D is TRBD1 (6 bases). Trimming removed 4 bases from V and 0 bases from J, with 13 bases in between. Per germline, CDR1 SGHTA and CDR2 FQGNSA. The CDR3 runs 16 residues. The CDR3 bases are TGTGCCAGCAGCTCGGATTGGGGGGCTAGCAATCAGCCCCAGCATTTT. Its protein is CASSSDWGASNQPQHF.